The present entry profiles one T cell receptor (beta chain) with its context. This CDR3 comprises 16 residues. Germline V gives CDR1 LNHNV, CDR2 YYDKDF (reference sequence). V lost 1 base to trimming and J lost 4 bases; unmatched junction nucleotides: 6. The sample is drawn from a study of patients and donors after allogeneic stem cell transplantation. TCRdb reprocessed the RT-PCR reads with MiXCR, giving one entry per CDR3 protein. Of about a million distinct CDR3 sequences in the sample, about a sixth were seen once. The chain joins TRBV15 to TRBJ2-1, with 8 bases fitting TRBD1. Sample: blood, either unsorted or a sorted T cell fraction (not recorded which). The TCR was taken from a human donor who was either an allogeneic HSCT recipient or a stem cell or donor lymphocyte infusion donor (not recorded which). It is not recorded whose cells these are; they may come from a transplant donor. The CDR3 bases are TGTGCCACCAGCAGAGGCGGGACAGGCCTTTACAATGAGCAGTTCTTC. Translated, it gives CATSRGGTGLYNEQFF.